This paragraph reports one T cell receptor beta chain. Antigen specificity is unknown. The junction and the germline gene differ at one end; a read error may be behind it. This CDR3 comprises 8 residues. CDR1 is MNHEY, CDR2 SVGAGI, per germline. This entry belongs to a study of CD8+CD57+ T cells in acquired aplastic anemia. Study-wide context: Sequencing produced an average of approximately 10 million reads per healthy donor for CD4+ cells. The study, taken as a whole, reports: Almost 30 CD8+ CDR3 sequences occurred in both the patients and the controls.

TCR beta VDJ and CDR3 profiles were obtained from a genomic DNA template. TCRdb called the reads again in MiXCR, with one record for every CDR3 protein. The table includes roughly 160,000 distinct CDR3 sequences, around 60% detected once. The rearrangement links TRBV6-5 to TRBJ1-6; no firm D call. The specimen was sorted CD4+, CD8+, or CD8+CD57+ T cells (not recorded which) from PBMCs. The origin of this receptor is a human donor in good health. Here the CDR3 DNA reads TGTGCCAGCAGTTACGAACCCTTT. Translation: CASSYEPF.